A selection of T cell receptor beta chains follows, all from one sample in a study of blood T cell repertoires in COVID-19. The assay was immunoSEQ multiplex PCR, and TCRdb's table has in-frame clones only and misses some. This sample carries around 250,000 clones, 88% of them seen once, and the ten largest clones take more than 1%. Material: PBMCs or T cells enriched from blood (not recorded which). The receptors derive from a woman in her thirties or forties with acute COVID-19. Both conserved end residues are part of each CDR3. A D gene is named only where the DNA matches it firmly. Rows may omit the clone size; those that give it use once, few, many or a size class.

>TRBJ2-5|TRBD2|TRBV11-1|-
TGTGCCAGCAGCTTAAGCCTAGCGGGATGGGAGACCCAGTACTTC
CASSLSLAGWETQYF
>TRBJ1-1|TRBD1|TRBV5-1|-
TGCGCCAGCAGCTTGGCCTACAGGACAGGGGAGGATTACACTGAAGCTTTCTTT
CASSLAYRTGEDYTEAFF
>TRBJ1-5|-|TRBV18|-
TGTGCCAGCTCACCTGATCAGGGAGGTGACCAGCCCCAGCATTTT
CASSPDQGGDQPQHF
>TRBJ2-5|TRBD1|TRBV7-3|-
TGTGCCAGCAGCCACAGGGGATCGGAGACCCAGTACTTC
CASSHRGSETQYF
>TRBJ1-4|TRBD1|TRBV3-1/TRBV3-2|few
TGTGCCAGCAGCCAAAGAGAAGGACAGGGGGAAAAACTGTTTTTT
CASSQREGQGEKLFF
>TRBJ1-2|-|TRBV3-1/TRBV3-2|-
TGTGCCAGCAGCCGACAGACAGACAGCATATATGGCTACACCTTC
CASSRQTDSIYGYTF
>TRBJ2-5|-|TRBV12-3/TRBV12-4|-
TGTGCCAGCAGGTACAGGGAGACCCAGTACTTC
CASRYRETQYF
>TRBJ2-1|-|TRBV4-1|-
TGCGCCAGCAGCCAAGTCGACTTGATTTCCTACAATGAGCAGTTCTTC
CASSQVDLISYNEQFF
>TRBJ1-1|-|TRBV9|-
TGTGCCAGCAGCGTAAGGGCAGGGTTGGACACTGAAGCTTTCTTT
CASSVRAGLDTEAFF
>TRBJ1-1|TRBD1|TRBV7-2|-
TGTGCCAGCAGCTTATATACAGGGGGACCGAACACTGAAGCTTTCTTT
CASSLYTGGPNTEAFF
>TRBJ1-4|-|TRBV15|-
TGTGCCACCAGCAGAGGGGGGGATCCTAATGAAAAACTGTTTTTT
CATSRGGDPNEKLFF
>TRBJ2-4|-|TRBV7-2|-
TGTGCCAGCAGACCCTCGACACGAAGCAAAAACATTCAGTACTTC
CASRPSTRSKNIQYF
>TRBJ1-4|TRBD1|TRBV10-3|-
TGTGCCATCAGCGCTGGGACAGGGGGGGAGGAAAAACTGTTTTTT
CAISAGTGGEEKLFF
>TRBJ2-2|TRBD2|TRBV27|-
TGTGCCAGCAAACGTTATTTGGCTAGCGGGATTCGGGACATCGGGGAGCTGTTTTTT
CASKRYLASGIRDIGELFF
>TRBJ2-2|-|TRBV11-2|-
TGTGCCAGCAGCTCTTCTTCCGGCGGCGGGGAGCTGTTTTTT
CASSSSSGGGELFF
>TRBJ2-1|TRBD2|TRBV24-1|-
TGTGCCACCAGTGACCCCATTCGACGGGGGGGCAATGAGCAGTTCTTC
CATSDPIRRGGNEQFF
>TRBJ1-1|TRBD1|TRBV5-1|few
TGCGCCAGCAGCTTGGCCACAGGGGCCCCTCATAACACTGAAGCTTTCTTT
CASSLATGAPHNTEAFF
>TRBJ1-4|-|TRBV4-3|-
TGCGCCAGCAGCCAAGATCTCGGGACAAGTAATGAAAAACTGTTTTTT
CASSQDLGTSNEKLFF
>TRBJ1-4|-|TRBV10-3|-
TGTGCCATCAGTGAGTCGCAGACTCTAATTGAAAAACTGTTTTTT
CAISESQTLIEKLFF
>TRBJ1-5|-|TRBV28|-
TGTGCCAGCACAGCAGGGAATCAGCCCCAGCATTTT
CASTAGNQPQHF
>TRBJ1-1|-|TRBV4-1|-
TGCGCCAGCAGCCAAGACTTGAACACTGAAGCTTTCTTT
CASSQDLNTEAFF
>TRBJ1-4|-|TRBV4-1|-
TGCGCCAGCAGCCAAGATGGCAGCCGCGGGAAACTGTTTTTT
CASSQDGSRGKLFF
>TRBJ1-2|-|TRBV28|-
TGTGCCAGCAGTTTCCGCGGTAGGAGCAACTATGGCTACACCTTC
CASSFRGRSNYGYTF
>TRBJ1-1|TRBD1|TRBV9|-
TGTGCCAGCAGCGTAGGACCCGACAGGGACACTGAAGCTTTCTTT
CASSVGPDRDTEAFF
>TRBJ1-1|-|TRBV9|-
TGTGCCAGCAGCGTAGAAGGGGGTTACACTGAAGCTTTCTTT
CASSVEGGYTEAFF
>TRBJ2-1|TRBD1|TRBV20-1|-
TGCAGTGCCTGGACAGGGGGCAAGTTCTTC
CSAWTGGKFF
>TRBJ1-4|-|TRBV19|-
TGTGCCAGTTATCGCTCCGGGGGTCCTAATGAAAAACTGTTTTTT
CASYRSGGPNEKLFF
>TRBJ2-2|TRBD1|TRBV7-3|-
TGTGCCAGCAGCTTAAGACAGGGGGCTGCCACGAGGAACACCGGGGAGCTGTTTTTT
CASSLRQGAATRNTGELFF
>TRBJ2-1|TRBD2|TRBV9|-
TGTGCCAGCAGCCTAACCGGGGAGGGCTACAATGAGCAGTTCTTC
CASSLTGEGYNEQFF
>TRBJ2-5|-|TRBV25-1|-
TGTGCCAGCAGTGCGGACAGCGACGGGACCCAGTACTTC
CASSADSDGTQYF
>TRBJ1-2|-|TRBV19|-
TGTGCCAGTAGTTACAAAACTAACTATGGCTACACCTTC
CASSYKTNYGYTF
>TRBJ1-5|TRBD1|TRBV10-3|-
TGTGCCCACAGGGGGGCTAGCAATCAGCCCCAGCATTTT
CAHRGASNQPQHF
>TRBJ2-5|-|TRBV28|-
TGTGCCAGCAGTTTATCAGGGATGGTGGGAGAGACCCAGTACTTC
CASSLSGMVGETQYF
>TRBJ1-5|-|TRBV6-5|-
TGTGCCAGCAGGCAGACAGTTGATAGCAATCAGCCCCAGCATTTT
CASRQTVDSNQPQHF
>TRBJ1-5|-|TRBV27|-
TGTGCCAGCAGTTTTGGCAGGGGTAGCAATCAGCCCCAGCATTTT
CASSFGRGSNQPQHF
>TRBJ2-6|TRBD1|TRBV5-1|-
TGCGCCAGCAGCTTAGACAGGGCGACTGGGGCCAACGTCCTGACTTTC
CASSLDRATGANVLTF